These 25 T cell receptor beta chains were all obtained from the same sample, sequenced in a study of monozygotic twins with inflammatory bowel disease. TCRdb reprocessed the 5' RACE reads and reports one entry per CDR3 protein, with no DNA. This listing includes hundreds of thousands of distinct CDR3 sequences. Sequenced sample: blood. All receptors derive from a human donor with ulcerative colitis or Crohn's disease, or a healthy co-twin of an affected twin (not recorded which).

The CDR3 region is CASSLPGVVNEQFF. The J gene is TRBJ2-1, the V gene TRBV5-5. Germline CDR1 and CDR2: SGHKS and YYEKEE (reference sequence). The CDR3 covers 14 residues.

The chain couples TRBV11-2 to TRBJ2-1; TCRdb picks TRBD1, but there is no DNA to check that call. This CDR3 is built from 14 residues. Germline V lookup: CDR1 SGHAT, CDR2 FQNNGV. The CDR3 loop is CASSPPRTDPEQFF.

The chain links TRBV12-3 or TRBV12-4 to TRBJ1-4. This CDR3 has 12 residues. CDR3 amino acids: CATGVTNEKLFF.

The V and J genes are TRBV30 and TRBJ2-1; there is no DNA to check the TCRdb D call of TRBD1. The CDR3 loop spans 12 amino acids. The germline CDR1 and CDR2 sequences are GTSNPN and SVGIG (reference sequence). The CDR3 protein is CAWERTDLLWFF.

This chain links TRBV27 with TRBJ2-3; TCRdb indicates TRBD1, and absent DNA this call remains unverified. The CDR3 runs to 13 residues. Per germline, CDR1 MNHEY and CDR2 SMNVEV (reference sequence). The CDR3: CASSPWGGDTQYF.

This chain's CDR3 is CASSRGTEQFF. The chain is built from TRBV10-2 and TRBJ2-1; TCRdb designates TRBD1, a call that cannot be tested without DNA. CDR1 WSHSY and CDR2 SAAADI come from the germline V gene. The CDR3 totals 11 residues.

This chain joins TRBV6-6 and TRBJ2-2. The CDR3 has 13 amino acids. Germline lookup yields CDR1 MNHNY and CDR2 SVGAGI (reference sequence). This CDR3 reads CASLWGNTGELFF.

The chain joins TRBV28 to TRBJ2-5; the TCRdb call, TRBD2, lacks DNA for checking. Germline CDR1 and CDR2: MDHEN and SYDVKM. CDR3 length: 16 amino acids. The CDR3 region is CASSSPSSGRRETQYF.

The V and J genes are TRBV29-1 and TRBJ2-1; checking the TCRdb D call of TRBD2 is not possible without DNA. The CDR3 is 16 amino acids. CDR1 and CDR2 (germline): SQVTM, ANQGSEA. The CDR3 is CSVGTSGRSSYNEQFF.

The V gene is TRBV5-1, the J gene TRBJ2-5; TCRdb's assignment of TRBD1 cannot be checked, as there is no DNA. Germline V CDR1 and CDR2: SGHRS, YFSETQ. This CDR3 spans 13 amino acids. The CDR3 region is CASNRDIQETQYF. Complete variable domain (other parts from reference TRBV5-1 and TRBJ2-5): KAGVTQTPRYLIKTRGQQVTLSCSPISGHRSVSWYQQTPGQGLQFLFEYFSETQRNKGNFPGRFSGRQFSNSRSEMNVSTLELGDSALYLCASNRDIQETQYFGPGTRLLVL.

This chain uses TRBV11-2 with TRBJ2-5; TCRdb indicates TRBD1, and absent DNA this call remains unverified. Germline assignment: CDR1 SGHAT and CDR2 FQNNGV. This CDR3 comprises 16 residues. The CDR3 reads CASSLDGPGQTKTQYF. Together with reference TRBV11-2 and TRBJ2-5, the CDR3 gives the full variable domain: EAGVAQSPRYKIIEKRQSVAFWCNPISGHATLYWYQQILGQGPKLLIQFQNNGVVDDSQLPKDRFSAERLKGVDSTLKIQPAKLEDSAVYLCASSLDGPGQTKTQYFGPGTRLLVL.

The V call is TRBV29-1, the J call TRBJ1-6; the D gene TCRdb calls, TRBD1, cannot be checked with no DNA. Germline assignment: CDR1 SQVTM and CDR2 ANQGSEA. The CDR3 is made up of 14 amino acids. The CDR3 loop is CSAPFGARNSPLHF.

The chain has TRBV7-2 and TRBJ2-2; TCRdb returns TRBD1, unconfirmable since there is no DNA. CDR1 is SGHTA and CDR2 is FQGNSA in the germline V gene. This CDR3 region has 15 residues. Here the CDR3 reads CASSLETGLHGELFF.

The chain couples TRBV20-1 to TRBJ1-4; there is no DNA to check the TCRdb D call of TRBD1. The CDR3 consists of 14 residues. Germline CDR1 is DFQATT and CDR2 is SNEGSKA (reference sequence). CDR3: CSARQVGVIEKLFF.

This chain connects TRBV4-3 to TRBJ2-1; the D call of TRBD2 rests on TCRdb alone, since no DNA is present to check it. The CDR3 has 18 residues. The V gene's germline CDR1 is LGHNA and CDR2 YSLEER. The CDR3: CASSHSGLAGGSYNEQFF.

The chain couples TRBV19 to TRBJ2-7; TCRdb lists TRBD1, though no DNA is available to test this call. This CDR3 region has 12 residues. The germline gives CDR1 LNHDA, CDR2 SQIVND (reference sequence). CDR3: CASSKGSREQYF.

The chain couples TRBV11-1 to TRBJ2-5; the D call of TRBD2 rests on TCRdb alone, since no DNA is present to check it. The CDR3 is 18 amino acids. The germline V gene has CDR1 SGHAT and CDR2 FQDESV (reference sequence). CDR3: CASSLAGQAYGKQETQYF.

This chain links TRBV19 with TRBJ2-7; absent DNA, TCRdb's TRBD1 call cannot be checked. The CDR3 extends over 13 amino acids. CDR1 is LNHDA and CDR2 is SQIVND in the germline V gene (reference sequence). CDR3 protein: CASSWGRGYEQYF. Looking up the rest from reference TRBV19 and TRBJ2-7 gives the full variable domain: DGGITQSPKYLFRKEGQNVTLSCEQNLNHDAMYWYRQDPGQGLRLIYYSQIVNDFQKGDIAEGYSVSREKKESFPLTVTSAQKNPTAFYLCASSWGRGYEQYFGPGTRLTVT.

The chain combines TRBV4-3 with TRBJ2-3; TCRdb's D call of TRBD2 is untestable without DNA. The CDR3 has 15 amino acids. Per the germline V gene, CDR1 is LGHNA and CDR2 is YSLEER. This CDR3 is CASSPTSGSGGTQYF.

This chain joins TRBV29-1 and TRBJ1-6; the D call of TRBD1 rests on TCRdb alone, since no DNA is present to check it. This CDR3 spans 15 amino acids. The V gene's germline CDR1 is SQVTM and CDR2 ANQGSEA. This chain's CDR3 is CSVSGGTGQGAPLHF.

The chain links TRBV19 to TRBJ2-1. The CDR3 sequence is 13 residues long. The germline V gene encodes CDR1 LNHDA and CDR2 SQIVND (reference sequence). CDR3 region: CASSVKPYNEQFF.

This chain connects TRBV28 to TRBJ2-7. The CDR3 spans 14 residues. From germline, CDR1 is MDHEN and CDR2 SYDVKM. This CDR3 is CASKPVGGVYEQYF.

The chain's CDR3 is CATSGPTSSGRLRNEQFF. This chain links TRBV24-1 with TRBJ2-1; checking the TCRdb D call of TRBD2 is not possible without DNA. This CDR3 comprises 18 residues. From germline, CDR1 is KGHDR and CDR2 SFDVKD.

This sequence joins TRBV9 and TRBJ1-3; without DNA, the TCRdb call of TRBD1 cannot be checked. CDR3 length: 16 amino acids. CDR1 is SGDLS and CDR2 is YYNGEE in the germline V gene. The CDR3 is CASSSRGGDSGNTIYF.

This chain links TRBV7-9 with TRBJ2-1; TCRdb reports TRBD2, a call that lacks DNA to check it against. This CDR3 comprises 16 residues. Looked up from germline, CDR1 is SEHNR and CDR2 is FQNEAQ (reference sequence). The CDR3 reads CASSQGSGRADNEQFF.